The 16 T cell receptor beta chains below all came from one sample that was sequenced in a study of T cell repertoires in cytomegalovirus infection. TCRdb re-called the reads through MiXCR, storing one row per CDR3 protein. The sample includes 600,000 to 800,000 distinct CDR3 sequences, roughly a quarter seen only once; the top ten take approximately 8%. The sample consisted of CD8+ T cells from PBMCs. The receptors here all came from a human donor in good health (CMV status not recorded). Some clones in this sample may be carry-over from other donors' samples.

This clonotype was counted at least ten times. This chain joins TRBV14 and TRBJ2-1; no reliable D call. The germline V gene encodes CDR1 SGHDN and CDR2 FVKESK. Trimming pared 1 base from V and 5 bases from J, leaving 6 bases between. There are 13 residues in the CDR3. DNA for the CDR3: TGTGCCAGCAGCCAAGGAACTCACAATGAGCAGTTCTTC. This sequence encodes CASSQGTHNEQFF.

This clonotype was found many times. This rearrangement joins TRBV28 to TRBJ2-1; possible D gene TRBD1, 5 bases. Trimming pared 5 bases from V and 7 bases from J, leaving 12 bases between. The CDR3 is 13 residues long. Germline-derived CDR1 and CDR2 are MDHEN and SYDVKM. CDR3 in amino acids: CASSLPGLNEQFF. CDR3 coding DNA: TGTGCCAGCAGTCTTCCAGGGCTTAATGAGCAGTTCTTC.

Only a few counts were recorded for this clonotype. The rearrangement uses TRBV7-9 and TRBJ2-7, with D perhaps TRBD1 (6 bases). Looked up from germline, CDR1 is SEHNR and CDR2 is FQNEAQ (reference sequence). The CDR3 loop spans 13 amino acids. V was cut by 5 bases and J by 4 bases, with 12 bases left in between. The CDR3 sequence: CASSPGDNYEQYF. CDR3 DNA: TGTGCCAGCAGCCCCGGGGACAATTACGAGCAGTACTTC.

This clonotype was found a few times. The genes are TRBV6-2 or TRBV6-3 and TRBJ1-1; 7 positions match TRBD1. CDR3 length: 14 residues. Germline CDR1 MNHEY, CDR2 SVGEGT. Germline trimming cut 8 bases from V and 5 bases from J; bases unmatched to any gene: 11. The CDR3 is CASAFSGGWTEAFF. DNA for the CDR3: TGTGCCAGCGCATTCTCAGGGGGTTGGACTGAAGCTTTCTTT.

In this sample, this clonotype turned up many times. The chain is built from TRBV4-1 and TRBJ1-2; 7 bases are a match to TRBD1. In germline, CDR1 is MGHRA, CDR2 YSYEKL. The CDR3 covers 14 residues. J was trimmed by 3 bases and V by 1 base; bases with no gene match: 2. The CDR3 protein is CASSQGDSDYGYTF. CDR3 bases: TGCGCCAGCAGCCAAGGGGACAGCGACTATGGCTACACCTTC.

A note on this clonotype: A much larger clone differs from this one at a single base, so this may be a read error. Lacking the conserved final phenylalanine or tryptophan, this CDR3 likely reflects a read error. The V gene is TRBV11-2, the J gene TRBJ2-4; no reliable D call. V lost 7 bases and J lost 0, with 22 bases in between. The CDR3 spans 18 residues. Germline V gives CDR1 SGHAT, CDR2 FQNNGV. The CDR3 sequence is CASTTTVSHARAKNIQYL. CDR3 in DNA: TGTGCCAGCACCACAACGGTGTCTCATGCCCGAGCCAAAAACATTCAGTACTTA.

At least ten counts were recorded for this clonotype. The genes are TRBV11-2 and TRBJ2-7; D gene ambiguous. The length of the CDR3 is 16 residues. Germline CDR1 is SGHAT and CDR2 is FQNNGV. Trimming removed 1 base from V and 0 bases from J, with 13 bases in between. The CDR3 sequence is CASSLGWRGRSYEQYV. CDR3 nucleotides: TGTGCCAGCAGCTTAGGATGGCGAGGTCGCTCCTACGAGCAGTACGTC.

This clonotype has just a few counts. The V call is TRBV4-1, the J call TRBJ2-1, with TRBD2 matching over 7 bases. The CDR3 is made up of 15 amino acids. The germline CDR1 and CDR2 sequences are MGHRA and YSYEKL. J was trimmed by 4 bases and V by 0 bases; bases with no gene match: 3. The CDR3 DNA is TGCGCCAGCAGCCAAGAGAAACTAGCGTACAATGAGCAGTTCTTC. This translates into CASSQEKLAYNEQFF.

In its sample, this clonotype was seen many times. The rearrangement links TRBV12-5 to TRBJ1-1, with D possibly matching TRBD1 (5 bases). V shed 1 base and J shed 4 bases, with 13 bases lying between them. Germline V gene sequence: CDR1 LGHNT, CDR2 FRNRAP. The length of the CDR3 is 15 residues. For the CDR3, the DNA is TGTGCTAGTGGTTTGGCAGGGTTTGGGGGCACTGAAGCTTTCTTT. Protein product: CASGLAGFGGTEAFF.

This clonotype was found many times. The chain combines TRBV28 with TRBJ2-1, with no clear D. Germline V lookup: CDR1 MDHEN, CDR2 SYDVKM. V gave up 3 bases and J gave up 10 bases, with 4 bases separating them. The CDR3 covers 10 residues. CDR3 nucleotide sequence: TGTGCCAGCAGTTTCCAGGAGCAGTTCTTC. It yields the protein CASSFQEQFF.

This clonotype was observed at least ten times. CDR3 amino acids: CASTRTDLSTDTQYF. The CDR3 nucleotides are TGTGCCAGCACCAGGACGGACCTTAGCACAGATACGCAGTATTTT. J is TRBJ2-3 and V is TRBV25-1, with D hard to call. Germline values: CDR1 MGHDK, CDR2 SYGVNS. V was trimmed by 7 bases and J by 0 bases, leaving 14 bases between them. CDR3 size: 15 residues.

The chain carries TRBV29-1 and TRBJ1-2, with TRBD1 identical over 7 bases. Per germline, CDR1 SQVTM and CDR2 ANQGSEA. The CDR3 is 11 residues long. J lost 8 bases, V lost 5 bases, and 5 bases had no gene match. Written as DNA, the CDR3 is TGCAGCGTTTTCACAGGGGAGGGCTACACCTTC. It is translated as CSVFTGEGYTF.

With respect to this clonotype: Possible read error: a much larger clone is one base away. J is TRBJ2-1 and V is TRBV7-8, with D maybe TRBD1 (6 bases). The CDR3 has 15 amino acids. CDR1 and CDR2 (germline): SGHVS, FQNEAQ. V lost 3 bases, J lost 7 bases, and 16 bases lay in between. The CDR3 sequence is CASSFGQGTLNEQFF. The CDR3 DNA is TGTGCCAGCAGCTTTGGGCAGGGGACCCTAAATGAGCAGTTCTTC. Full variable domain (outside the CDR3, taken from reference TRBV7-8 and TRBJ2-1): GAGVSQSPRYKVAKRGQDVALRCDPISGHVSLFWYQQALGQGPEFLTYFQNEAQLDKSGLPSDRFFAERPEGSVSTLKIQRTQQEDSAVYLCASSFGQGTLNEQFFGPGTRLTVL.

In this sample, this clonotype turned up a few times. The chain uses TRBV27 and TRBJ2-7; D is uncertain. Germline V gene lookup returns CDR1 MNHEY and CDR2 SMNVEV (reference sequence). The CDR3 covers 14 residues. Between the trimmed V and J ends, which lost 3 bases and 2 bases, there was a span of 11 bases. The CDR3 loop is CASSFTASPYEQYF. The CDR3 coding sequence is TGTGCCAGCAGTTTTACAGCAAGCCCCTACGAGCAGTACTTC.

Worth noting for this clonotype: This may come from a read error, since a much larger clone is one base off. The chain recombines TRBV7-9 with TRBJ1-1; unclear D gene. From germline, CDR1 is SEHNR and CDR2 FQNEAQ (reference sequence). The CDR3 runs 13 residues. The CDR3, as DNA: TGTGCCAGCAGCTTAGGGGCACTCACTGAAGCTTGCTTT. This codes for CASSLGALTEACF.

This chain joins TRBV28 and TRBJ1-1; a weak D match, TRBD1 (6 bases). This CDR3 is 15 amino acids long. V shed 4 bases and J shed 0 bases, with 12 bases lying between them. CDR1 and CDR2 (germline): MDHEN, SYDVKM. The CDR3 region is CASSSRTVMNTEAFF. DNA of the CDR3: TGTGCCAGCAGTTCCCGGACAGTAATGAACACTGAAGCTTTCTTT.